The clone carrying this T cell receptor (beta chain) was observed a handful of times. The data were obtained in a study of cytomegalovirus exposure and HLA in healthy donors. With 60 Vbeta and 13 Jbeta primers, the PCR was carried out. Profiling relied on immunoSEQ multiplex PCR, and the TCRdb table lists in-frame clones only, not all of them. Counted here are some 130,000 clones, around 83% occurring once; the ten biggest clones make up under 1.2%. The sequenced sample was PBMCs. The receptor was isolated from a human donor in good health.

This chain's CDR3 is CASRKEQSSYGYTF. CDR3 nucleotides: TGTGCCAGCAGGAAGGAACAGTCCTCCTATGGCTACACCTTC. This sequence joins TRBV2 and TRBJ1-2; D gene ambiguous. Germline lookup yields CDR1 SNHLY and CDR2 FYNNEI. CDR3 length: 14 residues. Trimming removed 6 bases from V and 4 bases from J, with 15 bases in between.